This TCR beta chain was obtained from a study of tumor T cells in aggressive B-cell lymphoma. Sequenced by immunoSEQ multiplex PCR; TCRdb stores in-frame clones only, minus some. The table has fewer than 2,000 clones, about 88% seen once. Deletions cut 2 bases from V and 1 base from J, with 2 bases between. This CDR3 has 13 amino acids. The germline CDR1 and CDR2 sequences are MNHEY and SVGAGI. Sequencing was done on a sample of tumor tissue. The chain links TRBV6-5 to TRBJ2-2; D gene uncertain. This receptor was obtained from an adult with diffuse large B cell lymphoma. In DNA form, the CDR3 reads TGTGCCAGCAGTTACCAGAACACCGGGGAGCTGTTTTTT. Its protein product is CASSYQNTGELFF.